These 13 T cell receptor beta chains came from one sample sequenced in a study of tumor and adjacent non-tumor tissue in lung cancer. A modified ARM-PCR protocol with three rounds of nested PCR amplified TCRbeta. TCRdb processed the multiplex PCR reads anew with MiXCR; each CDR3 protein has one entry. The repertoire has about 79,000 distinct CDR3 sequences, 55% to 80% of them found once; the top ten carry roughly 10%. The template was RNA from unsorted bulk tissue. The sequencing sample was made of lung tumor tissue. Source of these receptors: a woman between 40 and 50 years old with non-small cell lung cancer.

A remark on this clonotype: Since the CDR3 does not end with the conserved phenylalanine or tryptophan, this likely comes from a read error. The chain links TRBV11-2 to TRBJ1-5; D call uncertain. This CDR3 is built from 13 residues. CDR1 and CDR2 from the germline V gene are SGHAT and FQNNGV. CDR3 protein: CTSSLEPLKPQHI. In DNA, the CDR3 is TGTACCAGCAGCTTAGAGCCCCTGAAGCCCCAGCATATT.

A note on this clonotype: A single base separates this from a much larger clone, so it may be a read error. The chain joins TRBV5-1 to TRBJ2-5; tentative D call: TRBD2 (6 bases). Germline lookup yields CDR1 SGHRS and CDR2 YFSETQ. The CDR3 sequence is 16 residues long. The CDR3 DNA sequence: TGCGCCGGCAGCTTGGCTTCCGGGACTTTCCAGGAGACCCAGTACTTC. Translating it yields CAGSLASGTFQETQYF.

The V and J genes are TRBV19 and TRBJ1-4; tentatively, D is TRBD1 (5 bases). The CDR3 has 15 residues. Germline assignment: CDR1 LNHDA and CDR2 SQIVND (reference sequence). Trimming cost V 7 bases and J 6 bases, with 18 bases left between them. CDR3 in DNA: TGTGCCAGTACGGGTATCGGGGTCAGGGATGAAAAACTGTTTTTT. Amino acid sequence: CASTGIGVRDEKLFF. Full variable domain (outside the CDR3, taken from reference TRBV19 and TRBJ1-4): DGGITQSPKYLFRKEGQNVTLSCEQNLNHDAMYWYRQDPGQGLRLIYYSQIVNDFQKGDIAEGYSVSREKKESFPLTVTSAQKNPTAFYLCASTGIGVRDEKLFFGSGTQLSVL.

In its sample, this clonotype was seen once. This may arise from a read error, as a much more abundant clone is one base away. V usage is TRBV14 and J usage is TRBJ2-7, with 16 bases identical to TRBD2. V lost 4 bases to trimming and J lost 2 bases; unmatched junction nucleotides: 14. CDR1 is SGHDN, CDR2 FVKESK, per germline. CDR3 length: 20 residues. The CDR3 DNA follows: TGTGCCAGCAGCCCAGCCGCCGGGACTAGCGGGAGGGGAAGCGCCTACGAGCAGTACTTC. Its translation is CASSPAAGTSGRGSAYEQYF.

The chain is built from TRBV29-1 and TRBJ2-1; 14 bases align to TRBD2. CDR1 and CDR2 (germline): SQVTM, ANQGSEA. With V trimmed by 1 base and J by 15 bases, 14 bases remained unmatched. This CDR3 is 16 amino acids long. The DNA for the CDR3 is TGCAGCGTTGAAGTAATGACTAGCGGGAGGGGGGGTGGGCTGTTCTTC. Amino acids: CSVEVMTSGRGGGLFF.

This clonotype was seen a few times. This clone may be a read error of a much larger clone one base away. The genes are TRBV25-1 and TRBJ2-7; TRBD1 might be the D (5 bases). The V gene's germline CDR1 is MGHDK and CDR2 SYGVNS. The CDR3 covers 13 residues. The DNA of the CDR3 is TGTACCAGCAGTGAATTAGGGCAGGGCAAGCAGTACTTC. It yields the protein CTSSELGQGKQYF.

Comment on this clonotype: The junction differs from germline at one of its ends, possibly a read error. The chain carries TRBV11-2 and TRBJ2-6, with unresolved D. CDR3 length equals 14 residues. CDR1 is SGHAT, CDR2 FQNNGV, per germline. This chain's CDR3 is CVSSLAAGSNVLTF. The CDR3 region has the DNA TGTGTCAGCAGCCTCGCTGCTGGGTCCAACGTCCTGACTTTC.

As for this clonotype: This may be a read error: a much more frequent sequence differs by one nucleotide. The CDR3 coding sequence is TGCAGTGCTGACAGGGGGATCTCGTCACCCCTCCACTTT. Its protein product is CSADRGISSPLHF. The V call is TRBV20-1, the J call TRBJ1-6, with TRBD1 matching over 9 bases. The germline V gene encodes CDR1 DFQATT and CDR2 SNEGSKA (reference sequence). V was clipped by 5 bases and J by 10 bases; unmatched bases: 6. The CDR3 consists of 13 residues.

This clonotype was observed a single time. The V and J genes are TRBV11-2 and TRBJ2-3; no clear D gene. This CDR3 is 12 amino acids long. Germline CDR1 and CDR2: SGHAT and FQNNGV. V lost 4 bases and J 7 bases, leaving 9 bases between the germline ends. This CDR3 is CASSYRANTQYF. CDR3 bases: TGTGCCAGCAGCTACCGCGCAAATACGCAGTATTTT.

Points on this clonotype: A junction end diverges from the germline sequence, so it may reflect a read error. The chain couples TRBV29-1 to TRBJ1-5; 10 bases agree with TRBD1. The CDR3 runs 13 residues. Looked up from germline, CDR1 is SQVTM and CDR2 is ANQGSEA. In DNA form, the CDR3 reads TGCTGTGTTGTCGGGACAGGGGATCAGCCCAAGCATTTT. It specifies CCVVGTGDQPKHF.

This clonotype has a handful of counts. The genes are TRBV24-1 and TRBJ2-7; 10 bases are shared with TRBD1. V was clipped by 3 bases and J by 9 bases; unmatched bases: 7. This CDR3 is 14 amino acids long. Germline lookup yields CDR1 KGHDR and CDR2 SFDVKD. The CDR3 spells CATSDTGTGELQYF. CDR3 DNA: TGTGCCACCAGTGATACCGGGACAGGGGAGTTGCAGTACTTC.

The rearrangement uses TRBV5-6 and TRBJ1-2; the match to TRBD1 covers 8 bases. The CDR3 has 15 residues. Germline CDR1 and CDR2: SGHDT and YYEEEE. Trimming at V came to 4 bases and at J to 10 bases, leaving 15 bases not matched to a gene. The CDR3 bases are TGTGCCAGCAGCCCTGGCAGGGGGCGCTTCCATGACTACACCTTC. It translates to CASSPGRGRFHDYTF. Full variable domain (remainder filled in from reference TRBV5-6 and TRBJ1-2): DAGVTQSPTHLIKTRGQQVTLRCSPKSGHDTVSWYQQALGQGPQFIFQYYEEEERQRGNFPDRFSGHQFPNYSSELNVNALLLGDSALYLCASSPGRGRFHDYTFGSGTRLTVV.

In the case of this clonotype: A junction end diverges from the germline sequence, so it may reflect a read error. The CDR3 spells CVSSPDRGDTEVFF. The CDR3 nucleotides are TGTGTTAGCAGCCCCGACAGGGGAGACACTGAAGTTTTCTTT. The chain carries TRBV11-2 and TRBJ1-1, with 8 bases lining up with TRBD1. CDR3 length: 14 residues. The germline V gene has CDR1 SGHAT and CDR2 FQNNGV.